This T cell receptor (beta chain) was identified during a study of T cell changes during pregnancy in multiple sclerosis. V was cut by 5 bases and J by 6 bases, with 14 bases left in between. This CDR3 has 12 amino acids. Per the germline V gene, CDR1 is SQVTM and CDR2 is ANQGSEA. Sequencing used immunoSEQ multiplex PCR; TCRdb keeps in-frame clones, though not all of them. The sample yields about 68,000 clones, roughly 92% seen once. The sequence was obtained from a female donor in good health, enrolled as a control in a pregnancy study. The chain is built from TRBV29-1 and TRBJ2-7, with D hard to call. The material was peripheral blood, obtained after pregnancy. The CDR3 loop reads CSVRPTSGEQYF. The CDR3 DNA reads TGCAGCGTTCGCCCCACCTCGGGCGAGCAGTACTTC.